This T cell receptor beta chain was sequenced for a study of T cell changes during pregnancy in multiple sclerosis. The repertoire was sequenced with immunoSEQ multiplex PCR; TCRdb's copy has only in-frame clones and lacks some. Of tens of thousands of clones in the sample, 90% to 95% were seen once. The source was peripheral blood, collected after pregnancy. The source is a female donor with multiple sclerosis, enrolled in a pregnancy study.

The CDR3 DNA reads TGTGCCAGCAGCTTAGGCGGCACAGAGAGCGGGGGCTACACCTTC. This sequence encodes CASSLGGTESGGYTF. The rearrangement joins TRBV7-2 to TRBJ1-2; D not resolved. Germline-derived CDR1 and CDR2 are SGHTA and FQGNSA. This CDR3 is 15 amino acids long. The germline V and J ends were trimmed by 1 base and 8 bases, with 17 bases remaining between them.